Listed below are T cell receptor beta chains from one sample, sequenced in a study of shared clonotypes between healthy human individuals. The protocol was immunoSEQ multiplex PCR, while the TCRdb copy is restricted to in-frame clones and leaves out a portion. The sample has 450,000 to 600,000 clones, less than 80% seen once. Sequenced sample: PBMCs. These receptors came from a woman in her thirties or forties in good health. Some clones in this sample may be carry-over from other donors' samples. The CDR3 runs from the conserved cysteine through the conserved F or W.

V gene: TRBV2
J gene: TRBJ2-5
CDR3 protein: CASSSSYQETQYF

V gene: TRBV7-2
J gene: TRBJ2-5
CDR3 protein: CASSAPGTARETQYF

V gene: TRBV7-9
J gene: TRBJ2-2
CDR3 protein: CASERRLNTGELFF

V gene: TRBV19
J gene: TRBJ2-1
CDR3 protein: CASSIKGGPRYNEQFF

V gene: TRBV6-1
J gene: TRBJ1-4
CDR3 protein: CAHSPRQGAWEKLFF

V gene: TRBV2
J gene: TRBJ2-7
CDR3 protein: CASRGTDFSYEQYF

V gene: TRBV10-3
J gene: TRBJ1-1
CDR3 protein: CAISDWGQRNTEAFF

V gene: TRBV7-9
J gene: TRBJ2-5
CDR3 protein: CASSPSLAGAWETQYF

V gene: TRBV19
J gene: TRBJ2-6
CDR3 protein: CASSITGSGANVLTF

V gene: TRBV5-1
J gene: TRBJ2-5
CDR3 protein: CASSPGGGETQYF

V gene: TRBV7-6
J gene: TRBJ2-2
CDR3 protein: CASSLARNTGELFF

V gene: TRBV7-2
J gene: TRBJ2-1
CDR3 protein: CASSLDQGMDEQFF

V gene: TRBV28
J gene: TRBJ2-3
CDR3 protein: CASSSGQLNTDTQYF

V gene: TRBV4-2
J gene: TRBJ2-7
CDR3 protein: CASSQALAGASPYEQYF

V gene: TRBV15
J gene: TRBJ2-1
CDR3 protein: CATSSRRAYNEQFF

V gene: TRBV28
J gene: TRBJ2-1
CDR3 protein: CASRYLTSGRGNEQFF

V gene: TRBV5-1
J gene: TRBJ2-5
CDR3 protein: CASSYRLDGETQYF

V gene: TRBV28
J gene: TRBJ2-7
CDR3 protein: CASSRKGAYEQYF

V gene: TRBV28
J gene: TRBJ2-3
CDR3 protein: CASSLVADSTDTQYF

V gene: TRBV9
J gene: TRBJ2-1
CDR3 protein: CASSVSPREGIQFF